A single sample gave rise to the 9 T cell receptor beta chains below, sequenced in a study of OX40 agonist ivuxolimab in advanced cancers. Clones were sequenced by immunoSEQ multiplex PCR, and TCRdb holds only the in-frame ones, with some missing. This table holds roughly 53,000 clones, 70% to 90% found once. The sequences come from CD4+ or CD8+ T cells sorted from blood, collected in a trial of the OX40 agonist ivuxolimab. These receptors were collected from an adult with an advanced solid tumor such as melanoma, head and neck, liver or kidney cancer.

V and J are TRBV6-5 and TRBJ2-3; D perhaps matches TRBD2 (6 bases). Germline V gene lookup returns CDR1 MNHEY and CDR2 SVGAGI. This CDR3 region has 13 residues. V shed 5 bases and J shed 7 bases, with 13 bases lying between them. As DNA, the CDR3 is TGTGCCAGCAGTCAGGGACTTCGGAATACGCAGTATTTT. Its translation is CASSQGLRNTQYF.

CDR3 bases: TGTGCCAGCAGCCTTGGGGCAGGGTGGCGGGCCAACGTCCTGACTTTC. Protein: CASSLGAGWRANVLTF. The chain employs TRBV5-4 and TRBJ2-6, with a weak D call TRBD1 (5 bases). The CDR3 spans 16 residues. V lost 4 bases to trimming and J lost 5 bases, with 16 bases between them. Per germline, CDR1 SGHNT and CDR2 YYREEE (reference sequence).

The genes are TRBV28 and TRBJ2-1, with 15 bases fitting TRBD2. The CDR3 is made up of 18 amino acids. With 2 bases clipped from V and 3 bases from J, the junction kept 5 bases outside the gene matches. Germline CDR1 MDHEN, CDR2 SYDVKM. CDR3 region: CASSLRQGLAGGYNEQFF. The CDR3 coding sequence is TGTGCCAGCAGTTTAAGACAGGGACTAGCGGGAGGCTACAATGAGCAGTTCTTC. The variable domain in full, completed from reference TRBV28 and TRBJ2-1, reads DVKVTQSSRYLVKRTGEKVFLECVQDMDHENMFWYRQDPGLGLRLIYFSYDVKMKEKGDIPEGYSVSREKKERFSLILESASTNQTSMYLCASSLRQGLAGGYNEQFFGPGTRLTVL.

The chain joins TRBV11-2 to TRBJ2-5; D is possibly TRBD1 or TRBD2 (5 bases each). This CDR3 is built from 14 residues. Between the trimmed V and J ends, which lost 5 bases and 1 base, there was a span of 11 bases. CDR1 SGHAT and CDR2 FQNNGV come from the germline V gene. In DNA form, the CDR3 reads TGTGCCAGCAGCCCCGGGGCCTTCCAAGAGACCCAGTACTTC. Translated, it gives CASSPGAFQETQYF.

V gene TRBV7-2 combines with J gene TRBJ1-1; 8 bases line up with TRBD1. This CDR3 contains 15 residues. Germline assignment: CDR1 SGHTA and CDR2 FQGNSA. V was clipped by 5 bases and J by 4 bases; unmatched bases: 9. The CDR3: CASSPGQGHSTEAFF. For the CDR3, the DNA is TGTGCCAGCAGCCCCGGACAGGGCCACAGCACTGAAGCTTTCTTT.

CDR3 in amino acids: CASSMRTSGRTDTQYF. The CDR3 DNA reads as TGTGCCAGCAGCATGCGGACTAGCGGGAGGACAGATACGCAGTATTTT. The gene calls are TRBV11-2 and TRBJ2-3, with TRBD2 identical over 14 bases. Germline CDR1 and CDR2: SGHAT and FQNNGV. V lost 5 bases to trimming and J lost 3 bases; unmatched junction nucleotides: 4. The CDR3 loop spans 16 amino acids.

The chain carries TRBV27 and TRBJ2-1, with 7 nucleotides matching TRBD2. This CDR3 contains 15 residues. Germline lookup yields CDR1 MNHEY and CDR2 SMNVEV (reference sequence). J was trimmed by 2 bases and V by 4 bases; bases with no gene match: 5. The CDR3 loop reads CASSSPRGAYNEQFF. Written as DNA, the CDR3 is TGTGCCAGCAGTTCCCCCCGGGGGGCCTACAATGAGCAGTTCTTC.

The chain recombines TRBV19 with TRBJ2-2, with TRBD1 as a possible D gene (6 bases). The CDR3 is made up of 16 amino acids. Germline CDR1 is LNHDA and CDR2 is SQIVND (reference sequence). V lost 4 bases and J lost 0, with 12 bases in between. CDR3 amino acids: CASSTNRDANTGELFF. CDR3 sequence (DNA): TGTGCCAGTAGTACAAACAGGGATGCGAACACCGGGGAGCTGTTTTTT.

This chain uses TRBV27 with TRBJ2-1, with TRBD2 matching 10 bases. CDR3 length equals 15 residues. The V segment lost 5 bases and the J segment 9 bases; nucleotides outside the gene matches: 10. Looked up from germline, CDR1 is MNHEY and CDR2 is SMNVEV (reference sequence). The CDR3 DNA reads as TGTGCCAGCAGTCCAGCGGGAGGGGTTAATGGTGAGCAGTTCTTC. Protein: CASSPAGGVNGEQFF.